This T cell receptor (beta chain) is from a study of CD8+CD57+ T cells in acquired aplastic anemia. Study context: Average DNA yield from sorted CD4+ and CD8+ cells was approximately 3 ug.

Germline CDR1 reads LGHNT; CDR2 reads FRNRAP. The CDR3 is 17 amino acids. Trimming took off 5 bases at V and 5 bases at J, with 22 bases between the two ends. With respect to this clonotype: Antigen unknown.

Study results and limitations: The CD8+ Simpson's diversity of patients and controls was not significantly different. Patients and controls were found to share twenty-nine CD8+ CDR3 sequences.

TCR beta VDJ and CDR3 were profiled, and genomic DNA was the template. TCRdb processed the reads anew with MiXCR; each CDR3 protein has one entry. The sample lists about 170,000 distinct CDR3 sequences; under 75% were seen once. This sequence originates from a human donor in good health. The material sequenced was sorted CD4+, CD8+, or CD8+CD57+ T cells (not recorded which) from PBMCs. The V and J genes are TRBV12-5 and TRBJ1-5, with D possibly TRBD1 on 5 matching bases. This CDR3 is CASGLSLLQVHYQPQHF. The CDR3 DNA sequence: TGTGCTAGTGGTCTCTCCCTATTACAGGTGCACTATCAGCCCCAGCATTTT.